A selection of T cell receptor beta chains follows, all from one sample in a study of control samples from healthy donors and cancer patients. Produced via immunoSEQ multiplex PCR; TCRdb's table is partial and in-frame only. The sample yields around 120,000 clones, roughly 91% seen once. Sequencing was performed on PBMCs. The source is a man aged 45-65 years with head and neck cancer. Both conserved end residues are trimmed from each CDR3. Size is stated for part of the rows, as once, few or many counts, or as a class when the clone is expanded.

CDR3 protein: ASSSGAANQPQH
J gene: TRBJ1-5
V gene: TRBV7-9
CDR3 length: 12
clone size: few

CDR3 protein: ASSRIAAGTPLGEQY
J gene: TRBJ2-7
V gene: TRBV6-2/TRBV6-3
CDR3 length: 15
clone size: once

CDR3 protein: ATYNGFGNSPLH
J gene: TRBJ1-6
V gene: TRBV10-3
CDR3 length: 12
clone size: -

CDR3 protein: ASVSQRYAHLYEQY
J gene: TRBJ2-7
V gene: TRBV21-1
CDR3 length: 14
clone size: -

CDR3 protein: ASSTPLVGNEQF
J gene: TRBJ2-1
V gene: TRBV5-1
CDR3 length: 12
clone size: -

CDR3 protein: ASSRGRGLNTGELF
J gene: TRBJ2-2
V gene: TRBV7-9
CDR3 length: 14
clone size: -

CDR3 protein: ASSLGGRNTIY
J gene: TRBJ1-3
V gene: TRBV7-7
CDR3 length: 11
clone size: -

CDR3 protein: ASSYRGLVHNEQY
J gene: TRBJ2-7
V gene: TRBV5-1
CDR3 length: 13
clone size: -

CDR3 protein: ASSQAHNSPLH
J gene: TRBJ1-6
V gene: TRBV28
CDR3 length: 11
clone size: -

CDR3 protein: ASTGRGYEKLF
J gene: TRBJ1-4
V gene: TRBV19
CDR3 length: 11
clone size: -

CDR3 protein: ASSFAGGETQY
J gene: TRBJ2-5
V gene: TRBV7-3
CDR3 length: 11
clone size: -

CDR3 protein: ASSLAGRRNTEAF
J gene: TRBJ1-1
V gene: TRBV5-6
CDR3 length: 13
clone size: -

CDR3 protein: ASSPPMPLDTQY
J gene: TRBJ2-3
V gene: TRBV7-9
CDR3 length: 12
clone size: -

CDR3 protein: ASSQVRQGGETQY
J gene: TRBJ2-5
V gene: TRBV4-1
CDR3 length: 13
clone size: -

CDR3 protein: ASSPTSGVGFSLNEQF
J gene: TRBJ2-1
V gene: TRBV5-1
CDR3 length: 16
clone size: -

CDR3 protein: ASSSQTGGSYEQY
J gene: TRBJ2-7
V gene: TRBV7-6
CDR3 length: 13
clone size: once

CDR3 protein: ASSLGFTTDTQY
J gene: TRBJ2-3
V gene: TRBV7-3
CDR3 length: 12
clone size: -

CDR3 protein: ASSSQGAYGYT
J gene: TRBJ1-2
V gene: TRBV12-3/TRBV12-4
CDR3 length: 11
clone size: -

CDR3 protein: ASSLVSTDTQY
J gene: TRBJ2-3
V gene: TRBV7-2
CDR3 length: 11
clone size: -

CDR3 protein: SASKQGSNSPLH
J gene: TRBJ1-6
V gene: TRBV20-1
CDR3 length: 12
clone size: few

CDR3 protein: AIRAPSGHNEQF
J gene: TRBJ2-1
V gene: TRBV10-3
CDR3 length: 12
clone size: -

CDR3 protein: ASSPVQRRDEQY
J gene: TRBJ2-7
V gene: TRBV19
CDR3 length: 12
clone size: -

CDR3 protein: ASSQVAGADYT
J gene: TRBJ1-2
V gene: TRBV3-1/TRBV3-2
CDR3 length: 11
clone size: once

CDR3 protein: ASSSLTGTDTQY
J gene: TRBJ2-3
V gene: TRBV11-2
CDR3 length: 12
clone size: -

CDR3 protein: ASSLGPDRGTEAF
J gene: TRBJ1-1
V gene: TRBV13
CDR3 length: 13
clone size: -

CDR3 protein: ASSYSGQGEKLF
J gene: TRBJ1-4
V gene: TRBV6-6
CDR3 length: 12
clone size: -

CDR3 protein: ASRLGGFEAF
J gene: TRBJ1-1
V gene: TRBV12-2
CDR3 length: 10
clone size: -

CDR3 protein: ASSQLVAETQY
J gene: TRBJ2-5
V gene: TRBV4-3
CDR3 length: 11
clone size: -

CDR3 protein: ASSSSWRDTEAF
J gene: TRBJ1-1
V gene: TRBV5-4
CDR3 length: 12
clone size: once

CDR3 protein: AAGQGAYEQY
J gene: TRBJ2-7
V gene: TRBV10-3
CDR3 length: 10
clone size: -

CDR3 protein: ASSTLATGLSSYNEQF
J gene: TRBJ2-1
V gene: TRBV7-6
CDR3 length: 16
clone size: -

CDR3 protein: ASSLGMREREQY
J gene: TRBJ2-7
V gene: TRBV5-4
CDR3 length: 12
clone size: -

CDR3 protein: ASSVVKATNTGELF
J gene: TRBJ2-2
V gene: TRBV9
CDR3 length: 14
clone size: -

CDR3 protein: ASNRGQGSYEQY
J gene: TRBJ2-7
V gene: TRBV6-5
CDR3 length: 12
clone size: -

CDR3 protein: ASSSSPGQGFPQISGNTIY
J gene: TRBJ1-3
V gene: TRBV7-6
CDR3 length: 19
clone size: -

CDR3 protein: ASSAQGNQPQH
J gene: TRBJ1-5
V gene: TRBV7-3
CDR3 length: 11
clone size: -

CDR3 protein: SAIDRTGAEAF
J gene: TRBJ1-1
V gene: TRBV20-1
CDR3 length: 11
clone size: -

CDR3 protein: ASSQMRGDYNEQF
J gene: TRBJ2-1
V gene: TRBV5-1
CDR3 length: 13
clone size: few

CDR3 protein: ASGVRGQANSPLH
J gene: TRBJ1-6
V gene: TRBV2
CDR3 length: 13
clone size: few

CDR3 protein: ASSQGAYEQY
J gene: TRBJ2-7
V gene: TRBV7-9
CDR3 length: 10
clone size: -

CDR3 protein: ASSLRNTEAF
J gene: TRBJ1-1
V gene: TRBV28
CDR3 length: 10
clone size: -